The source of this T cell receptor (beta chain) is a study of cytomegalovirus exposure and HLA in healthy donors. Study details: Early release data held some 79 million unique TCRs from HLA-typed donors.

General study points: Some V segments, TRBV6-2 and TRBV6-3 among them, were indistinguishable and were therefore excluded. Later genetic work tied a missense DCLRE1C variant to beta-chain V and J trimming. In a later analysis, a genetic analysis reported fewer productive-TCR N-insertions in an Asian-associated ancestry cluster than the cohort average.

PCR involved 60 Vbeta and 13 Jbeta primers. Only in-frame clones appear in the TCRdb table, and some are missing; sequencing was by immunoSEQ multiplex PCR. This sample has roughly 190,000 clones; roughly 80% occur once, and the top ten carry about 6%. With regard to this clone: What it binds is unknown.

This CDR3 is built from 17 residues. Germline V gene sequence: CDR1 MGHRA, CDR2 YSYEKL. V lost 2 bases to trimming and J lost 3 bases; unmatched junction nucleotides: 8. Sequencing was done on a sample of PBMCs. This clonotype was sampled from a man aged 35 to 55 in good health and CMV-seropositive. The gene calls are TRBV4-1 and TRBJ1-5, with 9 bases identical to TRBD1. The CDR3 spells CASSQTRDRDVNQPQHF. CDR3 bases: TGCGCCAGCAGCCAAACGCGGGACAGGGATGTCAATCAGCCCCAGCATTTT.